The clone carrying this TCR beta chain was found a few times. The antigen is unknown. The sample comes from a study of beta chain features in type 1 diabetes. Points from the study as a whole: TCRB CDR3s were moderately but significantly shorter in Type 1 diabetes patients in all four CD4+ subsets. cDNA-based sequencing might over-represent cells highly expressing TCR.

Expressed TCRB transcripts were sequenced because the entire RNA isolate underwent reverse transcription. Sequencing was performed with immunoSEQ multiplex PCR; in TCRdb, only in-frame clones are kept and a portion is missing. The table has 140,000 or so clones, more than 10% seen once; the top ten hold approximately 1.3%. The CDR3 sequence is 13 residues long. CDR1 is GTSNPN, CDR2 SVGIG, per germline (reference sequence). V was pared by 2 bases and J by 8 bases, with 15 bases between. Sequences were obtained from central memory CD4+ T cells from blood. The chain uses TRBV30 and TRBJ1-2, with a weak D call TRBD1 (5 bases). This sequence originates from a young man with type 1 diabetes. The CDR3, as DNA: TGTGCCTGGAGTCGGGGCCCTGGCTACGGCTACACCTTC. Protein: CAWSRGPGYGYTF.